Detailed here is one TCR beta chain. The sample belongs to a study of OX40 agonist ivuxolimab in advanced cancers. Germline CDR1 is SEHNR and CDR2 is FQNEAQ (reference sequence). This CDR3 has 16 residues. After removal of 9 bases from V and 1 base from J, the junction contained 12 bases not matched to a gene. TCRdb's table, derived via immunoSEQ multiplex PCR, lists solely in-frame clones and lacks some. The data hold approximately 70,000 clones, with about four fifths observed a single time. J is TRBJ2-5 and V is TRBV7-9, with 9 bases fitting TRBD2. This receptor was obtained from an adult with an advanced solid tumor such as melanoma, head and neck, liver or kidney cancer. Sequenced here: CD4+ or CD8+ T cells sorted from blood, sampled in a trial of the OX40 agonist ivuxolimab. CDR3 nucleotides: TGTGCCAGTCAAGCGGGAGGTAGGGAATTCCAAGAGACCCAGTACTTC. It translates to CASQAGGREFQETQYF.